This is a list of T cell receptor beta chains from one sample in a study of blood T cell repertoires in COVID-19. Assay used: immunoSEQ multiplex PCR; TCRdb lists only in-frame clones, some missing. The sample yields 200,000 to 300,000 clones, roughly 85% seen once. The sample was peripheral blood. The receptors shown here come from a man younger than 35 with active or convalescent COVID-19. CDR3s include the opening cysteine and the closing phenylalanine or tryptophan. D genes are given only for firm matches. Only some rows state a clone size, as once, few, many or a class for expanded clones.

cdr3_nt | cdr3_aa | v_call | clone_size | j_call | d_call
TGTGCCAGCAGCTTAAGCGGAGGGCTCTCCTACGAGCAGTACTTC | CASSLSGGLSYEQYF | TRBV7-2 | . | TRBJ2-7 | .
TGTGCCAGCAGCCTAACGGGACTAGCGGGGGCTTATACGCAGTATTTT | CASSLTGLAGAYTQYF | TRBV7-2 | . | TRBJ2-3 | TRBD2
TGTGCTAGTGGCCCGGGGTTCGGAGCTTTCTTT | CASGPGFGAFF | TRBV12-5 | . | TRBJ1-1 | .
TGCGCCAGCAGCCAAGATGAAGGCGGCGGAAAGCAGTTCTTC | CASSQDEGGGKQFF | TRBV4-3 | . | TRBJ2-1 | .
TGTGCCAGCAGTTCCGGACAGGGAGATGGGCCCCAGCATTTT | CASSSGQGDGPQHF | TRBV28 | few | TRBJ1-5 | TRBD1
TGTGCCAGCAGCAAGACAGGGGGTTTCACCGGGGAGCTGTTTTTT | CASSKTGGFTGELFF | TRBV7-3 | . | TRBJ2-2 | TRBD1
TGTGCCAGCAGTTTAGATGGACAGGGGAAGGTCACCTTC | CASSLDGQGKVTF | TRBV12-3/TRBV12-4 | . | TRBJ1-2 | TRBD1
TGTGCCAGCAGCCAAGATCATAAAGGCCCCAGAGGGACTGAAGCTTTCTTT | CASSQDHKGPRGTEAFF | TRBV3-1/TRBV3-2 | few | TRBJ1-1 | .
TGTGCCTGGAGTGTACGACGAGGGCTGCCGGTGAGCTCCTATAATTCACCCCTCCACTTT | CAWSVRRGLPVSSYNSPLHF | TRBV30 | . | TRBJ1-6 | .
TGTGCCAGCAGTTACGGTGGGACCAGCGGGACATACGAGCAGTACTTC | CASSYGGTSGTYEQYF | TRBV6-2/TRBV6-3 | . | TRBJ2-7 | .
TGTGCCATCAGTGTGGCAGAAAATCAGCCCCAGCATTTT | CAISVAENQPQHF | TRBV10-3 | . | TRBJ1-5 | .
TGTGCCAGCAGGGGCGACATTAATTATTTTGGCGTAGCTTTCTTT | CASRGDINYFGVAFF | TRBV27 | . | TRBJ1-1 | .
TGTGCCAGCAGTCGGACAGGGGGCATAGCGGGCATCTACGAGCAGTACTTC | CASSRTGGIAGIYEQYF | TRBV6-6 | . | TRBJ2-7 | TRBD1
TGTGCCAGCGGCCAGTTGGGTGAGGAAACAGATACGCAGTATTTT | CASGQLGEETDTQYF | TRBV2 | . | TRBJ2-3 | .
TGTGCCAGCAGCTGGGGACAGGGCACTGAAGCTTTCTTT | CASSWGQGTEAFF | TRBV11-2 | . | TRBJ1-1 | TRBD1
TGTGCCAGCAGCCAATGGGACAGGGGCTCCTACGAGCAGTACTTC | CASSQWDRGSYEQYF | TRBV3-1/TRBV3-2 | . | TRBJ2-7 | TRBD1
TGTGCCAGCAGCCCAGGACAGGCAACCTACAATGAGCAGTTCTTC | CASSPGQATYNEQFF | TRBV11-3 | . | TRBJ2-1 | TRBD1
TGCAGCGTTGAAATCCGACTACCTAATGAGCAGTTCTTC | CSVEIRLPNEQFF | TRBV29-1 | . | TRBJ2-1 | .
TGTGCCAGCAGTCTCAGACAGGGCCGGAAGCCAACTAATGTCTCCCCCGAAAAACTGTTTTTT | CASSLRQGRKPTNVSPEKLFF | TRBV28 | . | TRBJ1-4 | TRBD1
TGTGCCAGCAGCCTCGGGGACACTAGGGAAAAACTGTTTTTT | CASSLGDTREKLFF | TRBV6-5 | . | TRBJ1-4 | .
TGTGCCAGCAGTCTCCCGGGACTAGCTCTAAATGAGCAGTTCTTC | CASSLPGLALNEQFF | TRBV27 | . | TRBJ2-1 | TRBD2
TGTGCCAGCAGTCCCCGGCGACTCGGGGAATTTGCAACTAATGAAAAACTGTTTTTT | CASSPRRLGEFATNEKLFF | TRBV27 | . | TRBJ1-4 | .
TGCGCCAGCAGCCAGGGAGGGACTAGCGGGGGCCATACGCAGTATTTT | CASSQGGTSGGHTQYF | TRBV4-3 | . | TRBJ2-3 | TRBD2
TGTGCCAGCAGCTGGGTAGCGGGAGCCCCGGGAGCGGACGAGCAGTACTTC | CASSWVAGAPGADEQYF | TRBV7-2 | . | TRBJ2-7 | TRBD2
TGTGCCAGCTCACCACCGGGGCTAGCGGGAGGTAGCTCCTACAATGAGCAGTTCTTC | CASSPPGLAGGSSYNEQFF | TRBV18 | . | TRBJ2-1 | TRBD2
TGTGCCAGCAGCCAAAACAGGGGGCGTCTGGACACTGAAGCTTTCTTT | CASSQNRGRLDTEAFF | TRBV9 | . | TRBJ1-1 | TRBD1